A selection of T cell receptor beta chains follows, all from one sample in a study of graft-versus-host responses after intestinal transplantation. Only in-frame clones appear in the TCRdb table, and some are missing; sequencing was by immunoSEQ multiplex PCR. The data contain tens of thousands of clones, roughly four fifths of them singletons. These receptors lack a known antigen. The sample here was unstimulated CD8+ T cells sorted from spleen or lymph node cells, taken before transplant. These receptors were obtained from a human donor who was the organ donor for an intestinal transplant. The CDR3 runs from the conserved cysteine through the conserved F or W. A D gene is named only where the DNA matches it firmly. Clone size is stated in some rows and not others, as once, few, many or a class when expanded.

J	D	size	V	CDR3	DNA
TRBJ1-1	NA	NA	TRBV19	CASSWTDSTEAFF	TGTGCCAGTAGCTGGACAGACTCTACTGAAGCTTTCTTT
TRBJ2-3	TRBD1	NA	TRBV28	CASSFAGTGVTDTQYF	TGTGCCAGCAGTTTCGCCGGGACAGGGGTCACAGATACGCAGTATTTT
TRBJ1-3	NA	NA	TRBV14	CASSSVGDSGNTIYF	TGTGCCAGCAGCTCGGTTGGGGACTCTGGAAACACCATATATTTT
TRBJ2-7	TRBD2	NA	TRBV4-1	CASRLAGTDEQYF	TGCGCCAGCAGGTTAGCGGGGACCGACGAGCAGTACTTC
TRBJ2-7	TRBD1	NA	TRBV5-1	CASSLGGQGYEQYF	TGCGCCAGCAGCTTGGGGGGACAGGGGTACGAGCAGTACTTC
TRBJ1-3	NA	NA	TRBV5-1	CASSFGGEGNTIYF	TGCGCCAGCAGCTTTGGGGGGGAAGGAAACACCATATATTTT
TRBJ2-1	NA	few	TRBV15	CATSRADGGPSYNEQFF	TGTGCCACCAGCAGAGCGGACGGGGGGCCCTCCTACAATGAGCAGTTCTTC
TRBJ2-3	NA	NA	TRBV9	CASSPSGGSTDTQYF	TGTGCCAGCAGCCCTAGTGGAGGGAGCACAGATACGCAGTATTTT
TRBJ2-7	TRBD1	NA	TRBV5-6	CASSLAGQGVYEQYF	TGTGCCAGCAGCTTGGCGGGACAGGGGGTCTACGAGCAGTACTTC
TRBJ2-1	TRBD2	NA	TRBV5-5	CASSLSSGIYNEQFF	TGTGCCAGCAGCTTATCTAGCGGTATCTACAATGAGCAGTTCTTC
TRBJ1-5	NA	NA	TRBV11-2	CASSQQAYQPQHF	TGTGCCAGCAGCCAGCAGGCCTATCAGCCCCAGCATTTT
TRBJ2-1	NA	NA	TRBV27	CASSLGGNEQFF	TGTGCCAGCAGTTTAGGAGGCAATGAGCAGTTCTTC
TRBJ2-5	NA	NA	TRBV9	CASSVGGGAETQYF	TGTGCCAGCAGCGTAGGTGGGGGGGCAGAGACCCAGTACTTC
TRBJ1-2	NA	NA	TRBV6-6	CATKGGREDGYTF	TGTGCCACGAAGGGGGGCAGGGAGGATGGCTACACCTTC
TRBJ2-3	NA	NA	TRBV7-9	CASSQGRPTDTQYF	TGTGCCAGCAGCCAGGGGCGGCCCACAGATACGCAGTATTTT
TRBJ1-2	NA	few	TRBV19	CASSPGNGYTF	TGTGCCAGTAGTCCAGGGAACGGCTACACCTTC
TRBJ2-1	NA	NA	TRBV5-1	CASSIGTDSYNEQFF	TGCGCCAGCAGCATAGGGACTGACTCCTACAATGAGCAGTTCTTC
TRBJ1-2	NA	NA	TRBV6-5	CASSPRTVYGYTF	TGTGCCAGCAGTCCCCGGACAGTTTATGGCTACACCTTC
TRBJ1-3	NA	once	TRBV7-6	CASSFNSGVSGNTIYF	TGTGCCAGCAGCTTTAACTCGGGGGTCTCTGGAAACACCATATATTTT
TRBJ2-1	NA	NA	TRBV19	CATLESPATNEQFF	TGTGCCACCCTCGAGAGTCCAGCGACGAATGAGCAGTTCTTC
TRBJ2-5	TRBD1	NA	TRBV27	CASSLRGLGETQYF	TGTGCCAGCAGCCTAAGGGGGCTTGGAGAGACCCAGTACTTC
TRBJ1-3	NA	few	TRBV5-1	CASSLAKDGSSGNTIYF	TGCGCCAGCAGCTTGGCCAAGGACGGGAGCTCTGGAAACACCATATATTTT
TRBJ2-3	NA	NA	TRBV4-1	CASSQDEYTQYF	TGCGCCAGCAGCCAAGATGAGTATACGCAGTATTTT
TRBJ1-6	NA	NA	TRBV10-1	CARNTGNSPLHF	TGCGCCAGGAATACAGGGAATTCACCCCTCCACTTT
TRBJ2-5	NA	few	TRBV2	CGGGGGETQYF	TGTGGAGGAGGGGGGGGCGAGACCCAGTACTTC
TRBJ2-7	NA	NA	TRBV6-1	CASRESYEQYF	TGTGCCAGTCGAGAATCCTACGAGCAGTACTTC
TRBJ2-1	NA	NA	TRBV19	CASNWGPRNNEQFF	TGTGCCAGTAATTGGGGACCAAGAAACAATGAGCAGTTCTTC
TRBJ1-1	TRBD1	once	TRBV19	CASSIGTGWTEAFF	TGTGCCAGTAGTATAGGGACAGGGTGGACTGAAGCTTTCTTT
TRBJ2-1	NA	NA	TRBV27	CASSSDREGRNEQFF	TGTGCCAGCAGTTCGGACAGGGAGGGTAGGAATGAGCAGTTCTTC
TRBJ1-1	NA	NA	TRBV27	CASSLSGGSEAFF	TGTGCCAGCAGTTTGTCCGGGGGATCGGAAGCTTTCTTT
TRBJ2-6	NA	NA	TRBV6-7	CASSCRLRIYKSRANVLTF	TGTGCCAGCAGTTGTAGATTGCGTATTTACAAAAGTCGGGCCAACGTCCTGACTTTC
TRBJ2-7	TRBD1	NA	TRBV18	CASSPGTGVYEQYF	TGTGCCAGCTCACCAGGGACAGGGGTCTACGAGCAGTACTTC
TRBJ1-3	NA	NA	TRBV21-1	CASSKGGQGRVGNTIYF	TGTGCCAGCAGCAAGGGGGGACAGGGAAGGGTTGGAAACACCATATATTTT
TRBJ2-7	TRBD2	NA	TRBV7-9	CASSFRDSGGPPEQYF	TGTGCCAGCAGCTTCAGGGATAGCGGGGGGCCGCCGGAGCAGTACTTC
TRBJ1-1	NA	NA	TRBV7-8	CASSSPNGIQLSDTEAFF	TGTGCCAGCAGCTCACCTAACGGGATTCAGTTATCGGACACTGAAGCTTTCTTT
TRBJ2-7	NA	NA	TRBV7-9	CASSLPEGGSYSYEQYF	TGTGCCAGCAGCTTACCCGAGGGGGGGAGCTACTCCTACGAGCAGTACTTC